This T cell receptor beta chain was recovered during a study of cytomegalovirus exposure and HLA in healthy donors. Primers for the PCR totalled 60 Vbeta and 13 Jbeta. Profiling relied on immunoSEQ multiplex PCR, and the TCRdb table lists in-frame clones only, not all of them. The sample has tens of thousands of clones, and its top ten clones hold approximately 18%. Study-level points and caveats: Despite most TCR sequences being rare, some public TCRs occurred in many donors. Researchers reported in a later analysis that a missense DCLRE1C variant was tied to TCR beta V- and J-gene trimming. Cytomegalovirus association was listed for about 160 TCR beta chains.

Donors had nominal health at sampling but likely had unrecorded immune exposures. As for this clone: What it binds is not known.

CDR3 length: 13 residues. Germline CDR1 reads SQVTM; CDR2 reads ANQGSEA. J lost 6 bases, V lost 5 bases, and 1 base had no gene match. The TCR originated in a male donor in good health and CMV-seropositive. Specimen: PBMCs. This rearrangement joins TRBV29-1 to TRBJ2-1, with 13 bases fitting TRBD2. This CDR3 is CSVRLAGGNEQFF. The CDR3 coding sequence is TGCAGCGTTAGACTAGCGGGGGGCAATGAGCAGTTCTTC.